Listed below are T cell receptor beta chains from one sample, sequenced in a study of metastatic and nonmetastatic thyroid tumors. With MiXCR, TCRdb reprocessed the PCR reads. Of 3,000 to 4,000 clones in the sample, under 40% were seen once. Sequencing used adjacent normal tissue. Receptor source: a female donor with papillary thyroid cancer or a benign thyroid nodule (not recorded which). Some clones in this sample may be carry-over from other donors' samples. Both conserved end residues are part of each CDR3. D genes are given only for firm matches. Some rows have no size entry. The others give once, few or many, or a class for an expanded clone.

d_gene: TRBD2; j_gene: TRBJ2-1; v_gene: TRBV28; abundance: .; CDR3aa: CASSVTGPSGRASCYEQFF; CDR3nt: TGTGCCAGCAGTGTGACAGGTCCTAGCGGGAGGGCTTCTTGTTATGAGCAGTTCTTC
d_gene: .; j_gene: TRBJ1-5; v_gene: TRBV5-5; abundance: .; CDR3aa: CASSLIGGDSNQPQHF; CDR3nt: TGTGCCAGCAGCTTAATAGGTGGGGATAGCAATCAGCCCCAGCATTTT
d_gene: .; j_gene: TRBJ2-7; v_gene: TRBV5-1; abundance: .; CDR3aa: CASSGTGDREQYF; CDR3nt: TGCGCCAGCAGTGGGACGGGGGATAGAGAGCAGTACTTC
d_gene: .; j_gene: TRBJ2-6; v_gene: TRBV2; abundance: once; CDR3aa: CASSEARWDTALYGANVLTF; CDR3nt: TGTGCCAGCAGTGAAGCGCGATGGGACACCGCCTTATATGGGGCCAACGTCCTGACTTTC
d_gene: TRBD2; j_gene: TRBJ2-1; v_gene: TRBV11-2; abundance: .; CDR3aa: CASSRSASGSWNEQFF; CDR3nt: TGTGCCAGCAGCCGATCAGCTAGCGGGAGCTGGAATGAGCAGTTCTTC
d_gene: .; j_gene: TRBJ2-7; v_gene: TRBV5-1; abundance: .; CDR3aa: CASSLGLGSPYEQYF; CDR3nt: TGCGCCAGCAGCTTGGGGTTAGGCAGCCCCTACGAGCAGTACTTC
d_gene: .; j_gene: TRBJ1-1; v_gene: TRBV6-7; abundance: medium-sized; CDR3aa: CASSYSVRGAADTEAFF; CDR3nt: TGTGCCAGCAGTTACTCGGTCCGGGGAGCTGCGGACACTGAAGCTTTCTTT
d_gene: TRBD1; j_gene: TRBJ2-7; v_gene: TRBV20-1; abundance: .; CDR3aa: CSAKIPGQGIHEQYF; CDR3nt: TGCAGTGCTAAAATTCCGGGACAGGGTATCCACGAGCAGTACTTC
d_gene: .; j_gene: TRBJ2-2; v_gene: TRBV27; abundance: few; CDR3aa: CASSERAQNTGELFF; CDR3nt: TGTGCCAGCAGTGAACGGGCGCAGAACACCGGGGAGCTGTTTTTT
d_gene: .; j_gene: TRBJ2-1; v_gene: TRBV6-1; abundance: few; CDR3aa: CASSGRGGGTYNEQFF; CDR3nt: TGTGCCAGCAGTGGACGGGGCGGGGGCACCTACAATGAGCAGTTCTTC
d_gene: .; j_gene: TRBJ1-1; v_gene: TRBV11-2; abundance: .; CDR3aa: CASSANTEAFF; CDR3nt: TGTGCCAGCAGCGCGAACACTGAAGCTTTCTTT
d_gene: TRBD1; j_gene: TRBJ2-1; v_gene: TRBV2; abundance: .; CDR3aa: CASSEVGQGSYNEQFF; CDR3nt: TGTGCCAGCAGTGAGGTGGGACAGGGCTCCTACAATGAGCAGTTCTTC
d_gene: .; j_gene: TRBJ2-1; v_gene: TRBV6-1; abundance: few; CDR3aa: CASRTVRVEQFF; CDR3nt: TGTGCCAGCAGGACAGTCAGGGTTGAGCAGTTCTTC
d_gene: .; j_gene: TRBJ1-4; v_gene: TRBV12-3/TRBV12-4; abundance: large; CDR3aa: CASSWDQNEKLFF; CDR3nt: TGTGCCAGCAGTTGGGACCAGAATGAAAAACTGTTTTTT
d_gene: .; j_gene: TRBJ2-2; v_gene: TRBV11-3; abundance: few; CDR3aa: CASSPIRGRDTGELFF; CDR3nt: TGTGCCAGCAGCCCCATCCGTGGCAGGGACACCGGGGAGCTGTTTTTT
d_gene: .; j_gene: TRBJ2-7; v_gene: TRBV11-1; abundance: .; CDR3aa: CASSSYRGGGRVYEQYF; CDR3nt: TGTGCCAGCAGCTCTTACAGGGGTGGCGGGAGAGTGTACGAGCAGTACTTC
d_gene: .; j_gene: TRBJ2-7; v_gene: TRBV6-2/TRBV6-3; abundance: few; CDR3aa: CASTDSGSAYEQYF; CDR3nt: TGTGCCAGCACCGACTCGGGCTCGGCCTACGAGCAGTACTTC
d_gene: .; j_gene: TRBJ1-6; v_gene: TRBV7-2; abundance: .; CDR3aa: CASSLAAPRVSPLHF; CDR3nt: TGTGCCAGCAGCTTAGCGGCTCCCAGGGTATCACCCCTCCACTTT
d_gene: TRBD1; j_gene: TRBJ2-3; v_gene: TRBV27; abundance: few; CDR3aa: CASSLGQGIWYF; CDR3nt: TGTGCCAGCAGTCTAGGACAGGGAATTTGGTATTTT
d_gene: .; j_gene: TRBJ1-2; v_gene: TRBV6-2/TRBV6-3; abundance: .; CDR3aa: CASSYSGQRTNYGYTF; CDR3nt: TGTGCCAGCAGTTACTCAGGACAGCGTACTAACTATGGCTACACCTTC
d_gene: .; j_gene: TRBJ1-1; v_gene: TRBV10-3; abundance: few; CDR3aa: CAIGKSVANTEAFF; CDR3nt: TGTGCCATCGGTAAATCGGTGGCGAACACTGAAGCTTTCTTT
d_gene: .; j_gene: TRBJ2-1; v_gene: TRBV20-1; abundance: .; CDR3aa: CSARDGGEQFF; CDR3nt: TGCAGTGCTAGAGATGGCGGTGAGCAGTTCTTC
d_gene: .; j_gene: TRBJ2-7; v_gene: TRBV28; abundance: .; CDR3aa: CASGISADYEQYF; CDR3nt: TGTGCCAGCGGAATAAGTGCAGACTACGAGCAGTACTTC
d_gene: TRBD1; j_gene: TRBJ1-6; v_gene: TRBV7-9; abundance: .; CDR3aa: CASRTGQKNSPLHF; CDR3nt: TGTGCCAGCAGGACGGGACAGAAAAATTCACCCCTCCACTTT
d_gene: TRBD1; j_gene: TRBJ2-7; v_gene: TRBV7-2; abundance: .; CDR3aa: CASSTAGQGPYEQYF; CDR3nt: TGTGCCAGCAGCACCGCGGGACAGGGACCCTACGAGCAGTACTTC
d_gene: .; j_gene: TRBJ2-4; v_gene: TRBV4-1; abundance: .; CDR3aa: CASSQDFRIVNIQYF; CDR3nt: TGCGCCAGCAGCCAAGATTTCCGGATCGTAAACATTCAGTACTTC
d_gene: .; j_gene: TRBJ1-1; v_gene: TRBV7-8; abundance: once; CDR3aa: CASSRQGGVNTEAFF; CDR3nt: TGTGCCAGCAGCCGCCAGGGTGGAGTGAACACTGAAGCTTTCTTT
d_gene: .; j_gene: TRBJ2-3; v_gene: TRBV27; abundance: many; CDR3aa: CASSGGGSSTDTQYF; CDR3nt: TGTGCCAGCAGTGGAGGCGGATCTAGCACAGATACGCAGTATTTT
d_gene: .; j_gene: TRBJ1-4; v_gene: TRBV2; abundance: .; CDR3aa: CASSYQRGEKLFF; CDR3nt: TGTGCCAGCAGTTATCAAAGAGGAGAAAAACTGTTTTTT
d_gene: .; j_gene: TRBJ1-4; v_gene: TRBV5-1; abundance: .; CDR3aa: CASSLVGNDATNEKLFF; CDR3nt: TGCGCCAGCAGCTTAGTAGGGAATGACGCAACTAATGAAAAACTGTTTTTT
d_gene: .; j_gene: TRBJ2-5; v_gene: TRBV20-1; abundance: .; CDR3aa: CSVEYQETQYF; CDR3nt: TGCAGTGTCGAGTACCAAGAGACCCAGTACTTC
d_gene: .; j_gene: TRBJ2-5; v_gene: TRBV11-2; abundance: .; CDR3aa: CGCNNGALETQYF; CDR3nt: TGTGGGTGCAACAACGGTGCTTTAGAGACCCAGTACTTC
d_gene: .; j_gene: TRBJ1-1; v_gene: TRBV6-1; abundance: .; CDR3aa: CASSEATEAFF; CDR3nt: TGTGCCAGCAGTGAAGCGACTGAAGCTTTCTTT
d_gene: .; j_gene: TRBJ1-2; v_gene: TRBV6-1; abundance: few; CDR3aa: CASSHRRPEEGYTF; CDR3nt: TGTGCCAGCAGTCACCGGCGGCCGGAAGAAGGCTACACCTTC
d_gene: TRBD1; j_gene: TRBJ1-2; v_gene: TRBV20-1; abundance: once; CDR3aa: CSARQGTGGWGYTF; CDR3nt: TGCAGTGCTAGACAAGGGACAGGGGGTTGGGGCTACACCTTC
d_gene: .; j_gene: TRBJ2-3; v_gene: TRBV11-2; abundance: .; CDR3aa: CASSLQNVVSDTQYF; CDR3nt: TGTGCCAGCAGCTTACAAAACGTCGTCTCAGATACGCAGTATTTT
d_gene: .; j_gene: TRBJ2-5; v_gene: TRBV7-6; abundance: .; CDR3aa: CASSLMGGETQYF; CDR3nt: TGTGCCAGCAGCTTAATGGGGGGAGAGACCCAGTACTTC
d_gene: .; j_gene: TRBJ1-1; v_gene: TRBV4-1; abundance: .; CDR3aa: CASSQVQQNTEAFF; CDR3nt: TGCGCCAGCAGCCAAGTTCAGCAGAACACTGAAGCTTTCTTT
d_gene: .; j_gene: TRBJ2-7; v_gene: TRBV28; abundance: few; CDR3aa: CASRTVEQYF; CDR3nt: TGTGCCAGCAGGACGGTAGAGCAGTACTTC
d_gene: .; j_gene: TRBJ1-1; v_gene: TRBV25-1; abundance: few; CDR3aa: CASSESRGPDTEAFF; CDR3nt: TGTGCCAGCAGTGAATCCAGAGGGCCCGACACTGAAGCTTTCTTT
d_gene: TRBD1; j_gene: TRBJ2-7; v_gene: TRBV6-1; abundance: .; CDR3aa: CASSELGGTGGGRNEQYF; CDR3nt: TGTGCCAGCAGTGAATTGGGTGGGACAGGCGGCGGTAGAAACGAGCAGTACTTC
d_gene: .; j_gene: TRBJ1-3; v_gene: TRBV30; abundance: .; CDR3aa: CAWSVGGGNTIYF; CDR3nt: TGTGCCTGGAGTGTCGGCGGTGGAAACACCATATATTTT
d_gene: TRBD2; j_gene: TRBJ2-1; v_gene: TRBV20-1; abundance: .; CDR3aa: CSANNLAGGPDEQFF; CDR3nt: TGCAGTGCTAACAATCTAGCGGGAGGGCCAGATGAGCAGTTCTTC
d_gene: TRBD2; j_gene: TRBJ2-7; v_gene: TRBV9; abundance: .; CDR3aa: CASSPRGGTASYEQYF; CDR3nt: TGTGCCAGCAGCCCGCGGGGGGGGACAGCCTCCTACGAGCAGTACTTC
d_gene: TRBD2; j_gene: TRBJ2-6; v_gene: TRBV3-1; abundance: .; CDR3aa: CASSHRTSGSSGANVLTF; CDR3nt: TGTGCCAGCAGCCACAGGACTAGCGGAAGCTCTGGGGCCAACGTCCTGACTTTC
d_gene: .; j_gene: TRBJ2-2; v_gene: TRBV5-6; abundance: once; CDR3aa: CASSFGGRGELFF; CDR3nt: TGTGCCAGCAGCTTTGGTGGTCGCGGGGAGCTGTTTTTT
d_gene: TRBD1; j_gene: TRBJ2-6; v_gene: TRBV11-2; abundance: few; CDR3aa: CASSPRTGTLRSGANVLTF; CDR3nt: TGTGCCAGCAGCCCGCGGACAGGGACGCTAAGGTCTGGGGCCAACGTCCTGACTTTC
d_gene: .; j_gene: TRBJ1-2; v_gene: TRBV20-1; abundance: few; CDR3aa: CSAWTANYGYTF; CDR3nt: TGCAGTGCTTGGACAGCTAACTATGGCTACACCTTC
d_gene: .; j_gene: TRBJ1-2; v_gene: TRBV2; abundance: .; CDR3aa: CASRAHGLNYGYTF; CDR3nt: TGTGCCAGCAGGGCACATGGTTTAAACTATGGCTACACCTTC
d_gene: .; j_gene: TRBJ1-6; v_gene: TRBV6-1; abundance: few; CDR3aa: CASSEFRSSPLHF; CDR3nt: TGTGCCAGCAGTGAGTTCAGGAGTTCACCCCTCCACTTT